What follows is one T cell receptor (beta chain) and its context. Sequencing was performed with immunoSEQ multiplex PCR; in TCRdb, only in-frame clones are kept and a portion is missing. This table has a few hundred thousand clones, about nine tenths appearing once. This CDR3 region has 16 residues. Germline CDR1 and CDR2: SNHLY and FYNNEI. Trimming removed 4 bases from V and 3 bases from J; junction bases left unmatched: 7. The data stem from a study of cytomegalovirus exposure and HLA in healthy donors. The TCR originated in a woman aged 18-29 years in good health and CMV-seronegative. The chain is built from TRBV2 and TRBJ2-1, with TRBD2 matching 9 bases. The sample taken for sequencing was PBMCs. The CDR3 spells CASSGQDSGSYNEQFF. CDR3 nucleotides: TGTGCCAGCAGTGGGCAGGATAGCGGGAGCTACAATGAGCAGTTCTTC.